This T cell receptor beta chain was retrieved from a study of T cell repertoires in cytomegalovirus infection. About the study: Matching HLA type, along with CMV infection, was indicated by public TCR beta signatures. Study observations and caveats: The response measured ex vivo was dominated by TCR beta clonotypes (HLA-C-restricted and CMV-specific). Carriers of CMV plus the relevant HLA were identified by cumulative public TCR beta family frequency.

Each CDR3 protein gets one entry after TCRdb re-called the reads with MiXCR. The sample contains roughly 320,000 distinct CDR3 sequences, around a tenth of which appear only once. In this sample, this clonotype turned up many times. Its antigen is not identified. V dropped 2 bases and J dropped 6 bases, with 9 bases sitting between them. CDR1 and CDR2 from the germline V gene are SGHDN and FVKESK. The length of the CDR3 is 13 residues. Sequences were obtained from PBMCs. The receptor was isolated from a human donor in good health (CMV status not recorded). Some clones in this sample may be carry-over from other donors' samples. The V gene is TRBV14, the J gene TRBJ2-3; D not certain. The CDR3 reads CASSQLTGDTQYF. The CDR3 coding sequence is TGTGCCAGCAGCCAACTTACCGGGGATACGCAGTATTTT.